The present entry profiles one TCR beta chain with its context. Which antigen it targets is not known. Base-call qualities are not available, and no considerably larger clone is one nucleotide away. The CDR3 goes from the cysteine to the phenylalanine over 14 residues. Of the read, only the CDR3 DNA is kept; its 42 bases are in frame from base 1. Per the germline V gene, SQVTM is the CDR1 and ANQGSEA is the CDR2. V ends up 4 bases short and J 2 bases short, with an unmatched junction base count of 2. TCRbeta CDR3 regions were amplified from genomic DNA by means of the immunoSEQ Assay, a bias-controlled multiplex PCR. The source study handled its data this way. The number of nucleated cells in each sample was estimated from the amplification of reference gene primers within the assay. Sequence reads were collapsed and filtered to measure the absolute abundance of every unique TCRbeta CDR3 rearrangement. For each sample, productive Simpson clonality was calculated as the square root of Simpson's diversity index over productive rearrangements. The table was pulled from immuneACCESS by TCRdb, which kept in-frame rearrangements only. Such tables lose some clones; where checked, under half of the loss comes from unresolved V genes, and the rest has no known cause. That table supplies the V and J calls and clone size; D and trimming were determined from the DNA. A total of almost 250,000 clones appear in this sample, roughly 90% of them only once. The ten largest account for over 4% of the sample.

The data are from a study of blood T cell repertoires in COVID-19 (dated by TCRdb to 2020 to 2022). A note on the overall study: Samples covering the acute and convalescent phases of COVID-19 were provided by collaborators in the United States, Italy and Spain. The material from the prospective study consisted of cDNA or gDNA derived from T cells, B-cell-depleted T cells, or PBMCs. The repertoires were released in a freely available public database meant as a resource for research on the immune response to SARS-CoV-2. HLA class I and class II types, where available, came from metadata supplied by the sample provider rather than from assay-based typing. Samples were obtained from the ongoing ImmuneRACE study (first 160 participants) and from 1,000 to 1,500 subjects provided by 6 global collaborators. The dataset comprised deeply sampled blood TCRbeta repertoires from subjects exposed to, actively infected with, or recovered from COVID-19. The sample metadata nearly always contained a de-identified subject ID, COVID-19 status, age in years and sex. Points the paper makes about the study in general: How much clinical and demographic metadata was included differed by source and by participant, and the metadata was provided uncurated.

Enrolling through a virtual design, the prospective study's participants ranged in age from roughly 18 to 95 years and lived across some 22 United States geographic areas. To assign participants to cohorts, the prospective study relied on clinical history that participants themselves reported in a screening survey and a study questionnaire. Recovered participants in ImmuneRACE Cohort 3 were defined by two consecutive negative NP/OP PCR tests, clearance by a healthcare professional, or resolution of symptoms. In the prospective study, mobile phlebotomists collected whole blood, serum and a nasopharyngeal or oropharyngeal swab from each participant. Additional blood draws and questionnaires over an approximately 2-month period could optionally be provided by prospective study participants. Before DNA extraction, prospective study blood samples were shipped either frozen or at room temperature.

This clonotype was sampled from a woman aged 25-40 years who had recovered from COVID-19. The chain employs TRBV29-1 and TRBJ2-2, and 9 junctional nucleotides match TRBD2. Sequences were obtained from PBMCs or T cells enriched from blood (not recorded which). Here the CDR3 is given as CSVVTSGNTGELFF. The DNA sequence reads TGCAGCGTTGTGACTAGCGGAAACACCGGGGAGCTGTTTTTT.